This TCR beta chain was observed in a study of post-analysis software for immune sequencing data. Study-level results: TRBV5-6, TRBV5-1 and TRBV20-1 were among 4 or 5 TRBV segments more frequent in patients than controls.

Note on this clonotype: Antigen specificity is unknown.

Unique molecular identifiers were present in the TCR beta cDNA libraries. TCRdb ran MiXCR on the PCR reads and lists one entry per CDR3 protein. The table lists approximately 440,000 distinct CDR3 sequences, approximately 45% of them singletons. The CDR3 loop spans 13 amino acids. Germline-derived CDR1 and CDR2 are SEHNR and FQNEAQ (reference sequence). Trimming took off 8 bases at V and 7 bases at J, with 15 bases between the two ends. The rearrangement links TRBV7-9 to TRBJ1-5; D is unclear. The sample consisted of blood. The TCR sequence derives from a girl under 18 with multiple sclerosis. The CDR3 DNA is TGTGCCAGCTGCCACGGTCCAGGACAGCCCCAGCATTTT. Protein product: CASCHGPGQPQHF.